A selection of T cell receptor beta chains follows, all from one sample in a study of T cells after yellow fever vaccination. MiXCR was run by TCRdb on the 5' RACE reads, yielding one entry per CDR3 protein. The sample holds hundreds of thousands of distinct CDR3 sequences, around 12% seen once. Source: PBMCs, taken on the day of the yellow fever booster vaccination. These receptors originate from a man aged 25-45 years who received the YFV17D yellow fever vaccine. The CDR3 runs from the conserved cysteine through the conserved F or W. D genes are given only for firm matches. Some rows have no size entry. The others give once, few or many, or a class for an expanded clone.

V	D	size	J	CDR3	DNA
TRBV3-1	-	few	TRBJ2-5	CASSHLSRETQYF	TGTGCCAGCAGCCACCTAAGTCGGGAGACCCAGTACTTC
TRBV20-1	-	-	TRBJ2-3	CSAKTTNLHTQYF	TGCAGTGCTAAGACTACTAACTTGCATACGCAGTATTTT
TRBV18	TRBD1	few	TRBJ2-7	CASSGQGTYEQYF	TGTGCCAGCTCAGGACAGGGGACCTACGAGCAGTACTTC
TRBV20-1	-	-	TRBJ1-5	CSAVAPRGHQPQHF	TGCAGTGCTGTGGCCCCACGGGGCCATCAGCCCCAGCATTTT
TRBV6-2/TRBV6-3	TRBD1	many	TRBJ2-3	CASSYTPGQGADTQYF	TGTGCCAGCAGTTACACCCCGGGACAGGGGGCAGATACGCAGTATTTT
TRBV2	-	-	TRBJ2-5	CAGFAVQETQYF	TGTGCCGGGTTCGCGGTCCAAGAGACCCAGTACTTC
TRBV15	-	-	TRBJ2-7	CATSRGEGYEQYF	TGTGCCACCAGCAGAGGAGAAGGTTACGAGCAGTACTTC
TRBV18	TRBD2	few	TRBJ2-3	CASSPPPTSVTDTQYF	TGTGCCAGCTCACCCCCTCCGACTAGCGTCACAGATACGCAGTATTTT
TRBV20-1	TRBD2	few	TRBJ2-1	CSARGSAGGIYNEQFF	TGCAGTGCTAGAGGTTCAGCGGGAGGAATCTACAATGAGCAGTTCTTC
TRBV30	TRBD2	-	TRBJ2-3	CAWSVGTLTSGSSTDTQYF	TGTGCCTGGAGTGTGGGGACACTTACTAGCGGGAGTAGCACAGATACGCAGTATTTT
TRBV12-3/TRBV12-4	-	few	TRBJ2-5	CASSRVGGGPQETQYF	TGTGCCAGCAGCCGGGTTGGGGGAGGCCCCCAAGAGACCCAGTACTTC
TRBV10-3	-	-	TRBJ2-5	CAISEFRGRQETQYF	TGTGCCATCAGTGAGTTCAGGGGCCGCCAAGAGACCCAGTACTTC
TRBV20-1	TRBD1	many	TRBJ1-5	CSACRGGGRNQPQHF	TGCAGTGCTTGCCGGGGAGGGGGCCGCAATCAGCCCCAGCATTTT
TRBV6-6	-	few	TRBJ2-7	CASGLQDPHEQYF	TGTGCCAGCGGTTTACAGGACCCCCACGAGCAGTACTTC
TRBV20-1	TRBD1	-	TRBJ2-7	CSATRTGDYEQYF	TGCAGTGCTACCCGGACAGGGGACTACGAGCAGTACTTC
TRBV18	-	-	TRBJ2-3	CASSPRLEADTQYF	TGTGCCAGCTCACCCCGACTAGAGGCAGATACGCAGTATTTT
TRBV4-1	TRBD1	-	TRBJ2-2	CASSQPPGQGTTNTGELFF	TGCGCCAGCAGCCAACCCCCGGGACAGGGAACTACGAACACCGGGGAGCTGTTTTTT